The clone carrying this T cell receptor beta chain was observed at least ten times. The antigen is unknown. The data stem from a study of T cell repertoires in cytomegalovirus infection. On the study more broadly: Public signatures in TCR beta pointed to CMV infection and matching HLA type.

Regarding the study as a whole: The cumulative frequency of public TCR beta families distinguished individuals who carried CMV together with the relevant HLA. It was HLA-C-restricted CMV-specific TCR beta clonotypes that dominated the response ex vivo.

Germline V gene sequence: CDR1 MNHEY, CDR2 SVGEGT. The CDR3 sequence is 15 residues long. Between the trimmed V and J ends, which lost 3 bases and 2 bases, there was a span of 14 bases. MiXCR, applied by TCRdb to the reads, yields one record per CDR3 protein. The table shows under 200,000 distinct CDR3 sequences, with approximately 9.6% occurring only once. The receptor comes from a human donor in good health (CMV status not recorded). Some clones in this sample may be carry-over from other donors' samples. This chain connects TRBV6-2 or TRBV6-3 to TRBJ2-7, with no clear D. Sequenced: PBMCs. CDR3: CASSYQLLGPYEQYF. As DNA, the CDR3 is TGTGCCAGCAGTTATCAGCTGTTGGGTCCCTACGAGCAGTACTTC.